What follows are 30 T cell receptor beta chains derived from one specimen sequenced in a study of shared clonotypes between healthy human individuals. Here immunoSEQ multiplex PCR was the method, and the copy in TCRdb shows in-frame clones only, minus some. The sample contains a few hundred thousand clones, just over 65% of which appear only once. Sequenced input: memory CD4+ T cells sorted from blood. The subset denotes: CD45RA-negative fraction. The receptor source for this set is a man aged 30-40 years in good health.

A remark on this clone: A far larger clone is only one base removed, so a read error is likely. As DNA, the CDR3 is TGTGCCAGCAGCAAACAGGAGGCGCAGAACACCGGGGAGCTGTTTTTT. Its protein is CASSKQEAQNTGELFF. J is TRBJ2-2 and V is TRBV11-3; perhaps D is TRBD1 or TRBD2 (5 bases each). The CDR3 has 16 residues. Germline V gives CDR1 SGHNT, CDR2 YENEEA. Trimming stripped 5 bases from V and 1 base from J, with 14 bases between.

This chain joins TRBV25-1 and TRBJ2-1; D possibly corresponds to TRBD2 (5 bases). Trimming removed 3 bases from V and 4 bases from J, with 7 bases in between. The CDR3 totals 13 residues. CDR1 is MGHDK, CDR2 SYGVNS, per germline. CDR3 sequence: CASSDRDYNEQFF. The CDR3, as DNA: TGTGCCAGCAGTGATCGGGATTACAATGAGCAGTTCTTC. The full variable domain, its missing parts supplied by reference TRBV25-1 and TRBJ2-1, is EADIYQTPRYLVIGTGKKITLECSQTMGHDKMYWYQQDPGMELHLIHYSYGVNSTEKGDLSSESTVSRIRTEHFPLTLESARPSHTSQYLCASSDRDYNEQFFGPGTRLTVL.

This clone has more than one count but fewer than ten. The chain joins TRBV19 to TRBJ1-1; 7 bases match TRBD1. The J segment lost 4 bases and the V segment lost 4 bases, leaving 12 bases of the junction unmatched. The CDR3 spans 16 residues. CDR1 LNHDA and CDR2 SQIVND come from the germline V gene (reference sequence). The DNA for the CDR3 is TGTGCCAGTAGTACCCATAGTTTCCAGGGGGTCACTGAAGCTTTCTTT. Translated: CASSTHSFQGVTEAFF.

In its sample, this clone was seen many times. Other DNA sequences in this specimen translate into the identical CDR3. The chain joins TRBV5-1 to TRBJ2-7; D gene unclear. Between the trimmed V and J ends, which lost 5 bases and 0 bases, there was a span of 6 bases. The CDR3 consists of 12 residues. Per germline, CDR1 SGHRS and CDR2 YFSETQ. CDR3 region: CASRPDSYEQYF. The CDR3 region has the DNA TGCGCCAGCAGGCCTGACTCCTACGAGCAGTACTTC.

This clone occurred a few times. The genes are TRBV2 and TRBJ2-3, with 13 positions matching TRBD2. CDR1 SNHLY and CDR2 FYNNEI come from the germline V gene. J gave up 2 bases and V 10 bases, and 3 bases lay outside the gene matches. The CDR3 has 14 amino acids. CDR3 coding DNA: TGTGCCACCGGACTAGCGGGGGTCACAGATACGCAGTATTTT. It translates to CATGLAGVTDTQYF.

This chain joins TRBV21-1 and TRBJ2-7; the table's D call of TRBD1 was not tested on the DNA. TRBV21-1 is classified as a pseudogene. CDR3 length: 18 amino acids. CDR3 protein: CASSKASPWDSGHYEQYF. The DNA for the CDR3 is TGTGCCAGCAGCAAAGCCTCACCTTGGGACAGCGGGCACTACGAGCAGTACTTC.

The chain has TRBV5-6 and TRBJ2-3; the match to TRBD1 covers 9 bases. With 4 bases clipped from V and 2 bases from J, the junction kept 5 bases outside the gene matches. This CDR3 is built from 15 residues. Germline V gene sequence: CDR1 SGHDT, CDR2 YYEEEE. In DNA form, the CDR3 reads TGTGCCAGCAGCGTGACAGGGGGTTTCACAGATACGCAGTATTTT. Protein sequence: CASSVTGGFTDTQYF.

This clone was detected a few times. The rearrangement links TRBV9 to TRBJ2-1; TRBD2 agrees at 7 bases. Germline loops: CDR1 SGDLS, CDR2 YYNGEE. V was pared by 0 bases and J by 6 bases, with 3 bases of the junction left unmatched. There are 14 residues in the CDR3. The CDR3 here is CASSVDWEGNEQFF. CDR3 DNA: TGTGCCAGCAGCGTAGACTGGGAGGGCAATGAGCAGTTCTTC.

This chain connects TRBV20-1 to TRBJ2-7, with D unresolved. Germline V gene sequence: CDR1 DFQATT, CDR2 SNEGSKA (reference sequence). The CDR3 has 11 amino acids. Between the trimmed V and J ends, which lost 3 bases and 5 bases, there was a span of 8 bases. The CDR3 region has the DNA TGCAGTGCTAGGTCTAGAAACGAGCAGTACTTC. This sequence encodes CSARSRNEQYF.

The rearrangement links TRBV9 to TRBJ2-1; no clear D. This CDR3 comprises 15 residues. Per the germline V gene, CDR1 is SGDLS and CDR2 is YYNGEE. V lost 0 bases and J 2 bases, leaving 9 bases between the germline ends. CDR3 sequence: CASSVGPGAYNEQFF. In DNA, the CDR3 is TGTGCCAGCAGCGTAGGGCCGGGCGCCTACAATGAGCAGTTCTTC.

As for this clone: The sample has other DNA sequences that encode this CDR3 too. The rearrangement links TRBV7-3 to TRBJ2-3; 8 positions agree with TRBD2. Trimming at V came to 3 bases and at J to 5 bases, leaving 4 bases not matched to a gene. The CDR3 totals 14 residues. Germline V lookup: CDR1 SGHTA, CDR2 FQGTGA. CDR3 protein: CASSLRSGRDTQYF. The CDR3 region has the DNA TGTGCCAGCAGCTTGAGGAGCGGGAGAGATACGCAGTATTTT.

CDR3 loop: CASSVDTGMNTEAFF. The CDR3 DNA reads TGTGCCAGCAGCGTAGATACAGGAATGAACACTGAAGCTTTCTTT. The chain links TRBV9 to TRBJ1-1; D might be TRBD1 (5 bases). In germline, CDR1 is SGDLS, CDR2 YYNGEE. There are 15 residues in the CDR3. Between the trimmed V and J ends, which lost 0 bases and 0 bases, there was a span of 9 bases.

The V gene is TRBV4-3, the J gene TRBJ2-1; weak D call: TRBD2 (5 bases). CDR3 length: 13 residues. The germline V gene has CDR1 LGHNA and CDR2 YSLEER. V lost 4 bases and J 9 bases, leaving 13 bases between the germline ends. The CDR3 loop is CASSLRSEGEQFF. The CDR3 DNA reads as TGCGCCAGCAGCCTAAGGAGTGAGGGTGAGCAGTTCTTC.

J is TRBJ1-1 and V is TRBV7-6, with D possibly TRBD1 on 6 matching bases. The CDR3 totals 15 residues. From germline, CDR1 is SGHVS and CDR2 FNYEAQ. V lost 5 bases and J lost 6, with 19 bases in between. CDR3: CASSATQNRESEAFF. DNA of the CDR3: TGTGCCAGCAGCGCCACTCAGAACAGGGAATCTGAAGCTTTCTTT. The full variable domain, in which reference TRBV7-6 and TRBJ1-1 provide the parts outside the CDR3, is GAGVSQSPRYKVTKRGQDVALRCDPISGHVSLYWYRQALGQGPEFLTYFNYEAQQDKSGLPNDRFSAERPEGSISTLTIQRTEQRDSAMYRCASSATQNRESEAFFGQGTRLTVV.

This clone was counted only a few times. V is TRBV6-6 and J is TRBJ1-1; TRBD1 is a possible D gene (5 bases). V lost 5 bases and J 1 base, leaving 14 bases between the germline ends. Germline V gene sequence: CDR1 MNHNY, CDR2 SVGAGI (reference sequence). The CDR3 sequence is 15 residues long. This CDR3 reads CASSRLEGPNTEAFF. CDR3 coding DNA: TGTGCCAGCAGTCGACTCGAGGGGCCGAACACTGAAGCTTTCTTT.

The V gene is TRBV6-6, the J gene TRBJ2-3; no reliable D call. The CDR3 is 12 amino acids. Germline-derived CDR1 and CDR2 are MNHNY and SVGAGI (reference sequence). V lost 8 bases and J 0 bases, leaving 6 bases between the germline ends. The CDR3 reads CASGHSTDTQYF. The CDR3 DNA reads TGTGCCAGCGGCCACAGCACAGATACGCAGTATTTT.

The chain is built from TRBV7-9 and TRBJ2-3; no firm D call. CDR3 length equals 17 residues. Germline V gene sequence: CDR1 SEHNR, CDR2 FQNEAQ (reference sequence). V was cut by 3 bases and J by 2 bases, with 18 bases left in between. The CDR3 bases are TGTGCCAGCAGCTTTGAGAGGTCGCCCGGCCCCACAGATACGCAGTATTTT. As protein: CASSFERSPGPTDTQYF.

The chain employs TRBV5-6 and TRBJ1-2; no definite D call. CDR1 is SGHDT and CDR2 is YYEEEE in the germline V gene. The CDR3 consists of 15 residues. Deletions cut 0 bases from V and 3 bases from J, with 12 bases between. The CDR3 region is CASSLDGPEDYGYTF. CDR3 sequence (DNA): TGTGCCAGCAGCTTGGATGGACCGGAGGACTATGGCTACACCTTC.

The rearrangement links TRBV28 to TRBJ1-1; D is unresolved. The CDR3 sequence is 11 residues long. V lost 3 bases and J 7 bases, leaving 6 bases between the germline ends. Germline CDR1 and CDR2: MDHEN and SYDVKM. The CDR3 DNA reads TGTGCCAGCAGTTTCGGGGTTGAAGCTTTCTTT. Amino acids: CASSFGVEAFF.

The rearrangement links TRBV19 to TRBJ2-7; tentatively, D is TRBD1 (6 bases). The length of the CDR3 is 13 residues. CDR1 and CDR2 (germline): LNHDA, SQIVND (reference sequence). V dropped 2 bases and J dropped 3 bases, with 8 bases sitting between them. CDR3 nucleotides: TGTGCCAGTAGTATACGGACAGACTACGAGCAGTACTTC. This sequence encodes CASSIRTDYEQYF. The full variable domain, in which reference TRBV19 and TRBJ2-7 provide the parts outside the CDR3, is DGGITQSPKYLFRKEGQNVTLSCEQNLNHDAMYWYRQDPGQGLRLIYYSQIVNDFQKGDIAEGYSVSREKKESFPLTVTSAQKNPTAFYLCASSIRTDYEQYFGPGTRLTVT.

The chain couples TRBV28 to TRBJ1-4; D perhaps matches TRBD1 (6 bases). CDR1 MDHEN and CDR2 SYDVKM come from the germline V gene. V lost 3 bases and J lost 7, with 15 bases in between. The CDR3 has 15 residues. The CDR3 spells CASSFSTGRGEKLFF. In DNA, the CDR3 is TGTGCCAGCAGTTTCTCGACAGGCCGGGGTGAAAAACTGTTTTTT.

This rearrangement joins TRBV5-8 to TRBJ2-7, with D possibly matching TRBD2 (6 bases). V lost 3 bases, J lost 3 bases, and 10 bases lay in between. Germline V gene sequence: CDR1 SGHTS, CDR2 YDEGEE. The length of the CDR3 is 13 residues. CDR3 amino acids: CASSSRDFYEQYF. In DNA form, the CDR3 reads TGTGCCAGCAGCTCCCGGGACTTCTACGAGCAGTACTTC.

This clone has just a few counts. CDR3 DNA sequence: TGTGCCAGCAGTGAACGGACAATGGATCGTGATAGCAATCAGCCCCAGCATTTT. Protein sequence: CASSERTMDRDSNQPQHF. V is TRBV25-1 and J is TRBJ1-5, with D perhaps TRBD1 (5 bases). V lost 2 bases to trimming and J lost 0 bases, with 17 bases between them. The CDR3 is 18 residues long. Germline V gene sequence: CDR1 MGHDK, CDR2 SYGVNS.

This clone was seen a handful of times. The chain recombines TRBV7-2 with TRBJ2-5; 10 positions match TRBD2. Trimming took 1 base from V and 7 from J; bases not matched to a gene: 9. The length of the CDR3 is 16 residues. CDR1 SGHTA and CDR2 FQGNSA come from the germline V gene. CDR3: CASSLGLAGVFGTQYF. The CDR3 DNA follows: TGTGCCAGCAGCTTAGGGCTAGCGGGAGTCTTTGGGACCCAGTACTTC. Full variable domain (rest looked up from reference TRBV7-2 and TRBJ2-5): GAGVSQSPSNKVTEKGKDVELRCDPISGHTALYWYRQSLGQGLEFLIYFQGNSAPDKSGLPSDRFSAERTGGSVSTLTIQRTQQEDSAVYLCASSLGLAGVFGTQYFGPGTRLLVL.

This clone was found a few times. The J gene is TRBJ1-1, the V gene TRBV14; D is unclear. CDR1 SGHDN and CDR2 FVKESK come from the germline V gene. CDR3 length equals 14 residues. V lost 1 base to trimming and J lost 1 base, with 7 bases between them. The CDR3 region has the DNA TGTGCCAGCAGCCAAGCAGACCCGAACACTGAAGCTTTCTTT. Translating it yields CASSQADPNTEAFF.

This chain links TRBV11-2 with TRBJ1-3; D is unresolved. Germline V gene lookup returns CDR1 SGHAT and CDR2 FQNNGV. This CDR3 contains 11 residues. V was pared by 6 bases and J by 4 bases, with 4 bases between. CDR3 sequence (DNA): TGTGCCAGCAGGGGCGGAAACACCATATATTTT. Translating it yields CASRGGNTIYF.

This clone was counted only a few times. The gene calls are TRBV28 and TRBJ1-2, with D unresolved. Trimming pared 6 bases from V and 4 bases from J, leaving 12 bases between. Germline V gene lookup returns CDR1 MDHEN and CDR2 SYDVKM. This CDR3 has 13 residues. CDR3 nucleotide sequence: TGTGCCAGCAGCCCCTCGAGGGTCTATGGCTACACCTTC. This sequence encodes CASSPSRVYGYTF.

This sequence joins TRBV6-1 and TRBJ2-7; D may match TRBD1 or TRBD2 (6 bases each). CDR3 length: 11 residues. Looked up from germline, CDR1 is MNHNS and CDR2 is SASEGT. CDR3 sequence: CAGGLVYEQYF. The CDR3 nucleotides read TGTGCTGGGGGGCTTGTCTACGAGCAGTACTTC.

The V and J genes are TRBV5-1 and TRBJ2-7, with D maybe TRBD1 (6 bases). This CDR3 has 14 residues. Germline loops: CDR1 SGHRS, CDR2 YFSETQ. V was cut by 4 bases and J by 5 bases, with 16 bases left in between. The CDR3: CASSPAKGVDEQYF. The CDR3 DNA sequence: TGCGCCAGCAGCCCGGCTAAGGGGGTTGACGAGCAGTACTTC. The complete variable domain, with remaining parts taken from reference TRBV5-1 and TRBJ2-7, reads KAGVTQTPRYLIKTRGQQVTLSCSPISGHRSVSWYQQTPGQGLQFLFEYFSETQRNKGNFPGRFSGRQFSNSRSEMNVSTLELGDSALYLCASSPAKGVDEQYFGPGTRLTVT.

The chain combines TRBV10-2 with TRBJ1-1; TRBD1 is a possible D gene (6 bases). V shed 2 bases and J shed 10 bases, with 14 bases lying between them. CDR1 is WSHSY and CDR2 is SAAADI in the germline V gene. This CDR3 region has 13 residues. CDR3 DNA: TGCGCCAGCAGTGAGGTTCAAGGAGGGGGAGCTTTCTTT. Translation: CASSEVQGGGAFF.